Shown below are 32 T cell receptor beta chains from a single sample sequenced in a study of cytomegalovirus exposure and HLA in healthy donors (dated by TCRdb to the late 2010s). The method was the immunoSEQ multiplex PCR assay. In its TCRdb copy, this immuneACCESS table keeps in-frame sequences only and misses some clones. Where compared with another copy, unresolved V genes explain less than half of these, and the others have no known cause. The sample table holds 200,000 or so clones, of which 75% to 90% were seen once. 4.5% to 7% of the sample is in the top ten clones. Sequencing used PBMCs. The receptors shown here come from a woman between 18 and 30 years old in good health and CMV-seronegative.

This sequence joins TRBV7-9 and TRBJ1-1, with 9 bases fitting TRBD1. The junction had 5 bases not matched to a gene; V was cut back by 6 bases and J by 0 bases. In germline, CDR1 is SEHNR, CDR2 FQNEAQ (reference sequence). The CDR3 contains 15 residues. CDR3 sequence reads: CASRNDRGMNTEAFF. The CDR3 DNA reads TGTGCCAGCAGGAACGACAGGGGGATGAACACTGAAGCTTTCTTT.

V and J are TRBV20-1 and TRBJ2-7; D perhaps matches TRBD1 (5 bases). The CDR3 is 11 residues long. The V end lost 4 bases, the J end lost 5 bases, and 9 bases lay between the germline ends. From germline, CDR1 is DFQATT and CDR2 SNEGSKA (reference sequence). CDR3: CSAKGHHEQYF. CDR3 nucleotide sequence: TGCAGTGCTAAAGGACACCACGAGCAGTACTTC.

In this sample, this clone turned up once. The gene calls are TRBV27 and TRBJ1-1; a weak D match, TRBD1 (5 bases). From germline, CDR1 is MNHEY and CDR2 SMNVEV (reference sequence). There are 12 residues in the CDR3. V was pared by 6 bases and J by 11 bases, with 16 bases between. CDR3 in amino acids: CASRRFGGEAFF. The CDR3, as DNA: TGTGCCAGCAGACGGTTCGGAGGGGAGGCTTTCTTT.

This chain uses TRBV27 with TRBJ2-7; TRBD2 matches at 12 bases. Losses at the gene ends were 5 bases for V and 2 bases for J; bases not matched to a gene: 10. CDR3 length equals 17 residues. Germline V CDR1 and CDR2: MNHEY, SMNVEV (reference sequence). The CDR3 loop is CASSTLSSGRVTYEQYF. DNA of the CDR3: TGTGCCAGCAGTACGCTATCTAGCGGGAGGGTTACCTACGAGCAGTACTTC.

Written as DNA, the CDR3 is TGCGCCAGCAGCCTGGATGGAGGAAACACCATATATTTT. Its protein is CASSLDGGNTIYF. V and J are TRBV5-1 and TRBJ1-3; the D is unclear. Trimming shortened V by 4 bases and J by 4 bases, and 9 bases separated the two germline ends. This CDR3 is built from 13 residues. Germline CDR1 reads SGHRS; CDR2 reads YFSETQ. The full variable domain, its missing parts supplied by reference TRBV5-1 and TRBJ1-3, is KAGVTQTPRYLIKTRGQQVTLSCSPISGHRSVSWYQQTPGQGLQFLFEYFSETQRNKGNFPGRFSGRQFSNSRSEMNVSTLELGDSALYLCASSLDGGNTIYFGEGSWLTVV.

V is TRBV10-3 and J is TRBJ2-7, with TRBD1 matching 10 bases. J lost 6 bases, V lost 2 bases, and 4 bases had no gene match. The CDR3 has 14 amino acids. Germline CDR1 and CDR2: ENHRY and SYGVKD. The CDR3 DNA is TGTGCCATCAGTGAGCGGACAGGGGGGGGCGAGCAGTACTTC. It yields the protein CAISERTGGGEQYF.

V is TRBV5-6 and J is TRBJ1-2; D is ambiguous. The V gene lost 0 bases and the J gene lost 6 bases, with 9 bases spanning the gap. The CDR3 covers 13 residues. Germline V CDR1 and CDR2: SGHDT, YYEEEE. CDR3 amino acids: CASSLVVGHGYTF. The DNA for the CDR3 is TGTGCCAGCAGCTTGGTTGTGGGCCATGGCTACACCTTC.

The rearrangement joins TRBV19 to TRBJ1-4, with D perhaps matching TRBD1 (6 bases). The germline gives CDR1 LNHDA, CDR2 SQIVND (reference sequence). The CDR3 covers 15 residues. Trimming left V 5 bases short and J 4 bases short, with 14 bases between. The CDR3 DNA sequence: TGTGCCAGTAGTTCGCGGACAGCCAATAATGAAAAACTGTTTTTT. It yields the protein CASSSRTANNEKLFF.

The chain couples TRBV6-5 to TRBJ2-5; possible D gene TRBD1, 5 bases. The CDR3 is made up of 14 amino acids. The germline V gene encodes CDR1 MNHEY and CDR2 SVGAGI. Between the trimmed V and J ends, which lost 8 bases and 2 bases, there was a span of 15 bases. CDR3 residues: CASVLRAGQETQYF. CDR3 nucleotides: TGTGCCAGCGTACTTCGGGCAGGGCAAGAGACCCAGTACTTC.

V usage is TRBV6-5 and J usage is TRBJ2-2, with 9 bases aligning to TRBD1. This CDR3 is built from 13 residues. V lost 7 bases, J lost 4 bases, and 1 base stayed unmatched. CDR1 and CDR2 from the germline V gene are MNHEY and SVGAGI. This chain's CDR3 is CASKDRGTGELFF. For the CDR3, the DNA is TGTGCCAGCAAGGACAGGGGCACCGGGGAGCTGTTTTTT.

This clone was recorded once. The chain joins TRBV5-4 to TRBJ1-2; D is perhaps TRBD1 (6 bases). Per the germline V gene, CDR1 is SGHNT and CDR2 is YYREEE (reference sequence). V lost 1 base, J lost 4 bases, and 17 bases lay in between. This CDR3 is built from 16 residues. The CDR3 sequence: CASSLKLARGFYGYTF. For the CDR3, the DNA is TGTGCCAGCAGCTTGAAGCTAGCCAGGGGATTCTATGGCTACACCTTC.

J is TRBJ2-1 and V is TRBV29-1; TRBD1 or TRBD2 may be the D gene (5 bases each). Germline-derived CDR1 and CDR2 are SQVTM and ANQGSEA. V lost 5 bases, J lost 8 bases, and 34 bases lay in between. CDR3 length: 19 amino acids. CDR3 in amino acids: CSVQGVAAFRSRVRDEQFF. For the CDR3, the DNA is TGCAGCGTTCAGGGAGTGGCGGCGTTCCGAAGTAGGGTCAGGGATGAGCAGTTCTTC.

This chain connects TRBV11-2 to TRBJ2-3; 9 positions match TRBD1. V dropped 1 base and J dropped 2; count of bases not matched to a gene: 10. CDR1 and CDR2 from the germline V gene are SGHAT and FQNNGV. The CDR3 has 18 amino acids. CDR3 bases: TGTGCCAGCAGCTTAGGATCGACAGACAGGGGGGACACAGATACGCAGTATTTT. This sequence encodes CASSLGSTDRGDTDTQYF.

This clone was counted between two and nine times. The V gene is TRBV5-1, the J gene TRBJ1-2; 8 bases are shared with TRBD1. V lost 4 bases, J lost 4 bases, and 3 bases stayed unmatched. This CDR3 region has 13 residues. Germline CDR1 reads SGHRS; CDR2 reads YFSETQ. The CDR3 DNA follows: TGCGCCAGCAGCCCTGGACAGGGCTATGGCTACACCTTC. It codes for CASSPGQGYGYTF.

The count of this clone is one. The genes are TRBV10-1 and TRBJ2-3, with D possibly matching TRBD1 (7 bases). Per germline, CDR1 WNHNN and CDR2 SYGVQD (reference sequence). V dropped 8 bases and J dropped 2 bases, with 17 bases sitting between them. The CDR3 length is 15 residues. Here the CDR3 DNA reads TGCGCCAGCTCCGCCAGGGGGGCCACCACAGATACGCAGTATTTT. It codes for CASSARGATTDTQYF.

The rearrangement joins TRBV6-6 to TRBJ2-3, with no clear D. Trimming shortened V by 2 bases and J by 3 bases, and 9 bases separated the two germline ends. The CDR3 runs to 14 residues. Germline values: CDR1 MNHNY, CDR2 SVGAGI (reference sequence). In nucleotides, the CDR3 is TGTGCCAGCAGTTACCGAGACCCAACAGATACGCAGTATTTT. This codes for CASSYRDPTDTQYF.

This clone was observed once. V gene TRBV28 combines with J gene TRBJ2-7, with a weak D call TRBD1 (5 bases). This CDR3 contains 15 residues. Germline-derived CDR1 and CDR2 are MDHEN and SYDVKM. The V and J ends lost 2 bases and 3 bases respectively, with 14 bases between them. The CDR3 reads CASSLPGAGLYEQYF. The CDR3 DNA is TGTGCCAGCAGTTTACCTGGGGCAGGGCTCTACGAGCAGTACTTC.

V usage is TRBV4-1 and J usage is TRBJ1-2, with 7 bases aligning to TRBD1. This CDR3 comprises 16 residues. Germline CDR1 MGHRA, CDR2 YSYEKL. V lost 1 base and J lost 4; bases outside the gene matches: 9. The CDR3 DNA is TGCGCCAGCAGCCAAGCCCCAGGACAGGCGCTCTATGGCTACACCTTC. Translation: CASSQAPGQALYGYTF.

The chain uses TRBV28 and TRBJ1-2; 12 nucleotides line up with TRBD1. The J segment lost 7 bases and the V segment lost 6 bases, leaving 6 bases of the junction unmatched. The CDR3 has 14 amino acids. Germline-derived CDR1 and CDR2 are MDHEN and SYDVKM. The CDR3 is CASSRGTGGLGYTF. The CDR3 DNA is TGTGCCAGCAGCCGCGGGACAGGGGGCCTTGGCTACACCTTC.

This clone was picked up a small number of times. CDR3 nucleotides: TGTGCCAGTGCTACTGGGGGGATCCTAGGGGGCTACACCTTC. Its translation: CASATGGILGGYTF. V usage is TRBV6-5 and J usage is TRBJ1-2; D may be TRBD1 (5 bases). Germline CDR1 MNHEY, CDR2 SVGAGI. CDR3 size: 14 residues. The V gene lost 9 bases and the J gene lost 8 bases, with 22 bases spanning the gap.

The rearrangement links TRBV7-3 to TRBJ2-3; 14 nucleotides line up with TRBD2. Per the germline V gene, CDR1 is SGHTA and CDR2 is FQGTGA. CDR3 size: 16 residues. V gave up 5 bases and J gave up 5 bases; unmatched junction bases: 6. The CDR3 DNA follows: TGTGCCAGCAGCCGTACGGGACTAGCGGGAGTAGATACGCAGTATTTT. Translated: CASSRTGLAGVDTQYF.

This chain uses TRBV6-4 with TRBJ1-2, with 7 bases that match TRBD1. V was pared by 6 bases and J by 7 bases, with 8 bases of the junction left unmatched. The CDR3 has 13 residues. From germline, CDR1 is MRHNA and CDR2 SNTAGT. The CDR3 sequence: CASRNDHRGGYTF. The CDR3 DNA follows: TGTGCCAGCAGGAACGACCACAGGGGTGGCTACACCTTC.

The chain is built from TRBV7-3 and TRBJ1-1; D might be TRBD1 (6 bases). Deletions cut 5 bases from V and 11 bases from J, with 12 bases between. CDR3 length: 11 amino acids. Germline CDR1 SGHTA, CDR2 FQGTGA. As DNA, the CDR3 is TGTGCCAGCAGCAATGGACAGCAGGCTTTCTTT. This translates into CASSNGQQAFF.

CDR3 sequence (DNA): TGTGCCTGGAGTGTAAAGGAGGTACAGGGAAGGGAAAAACTGTTTTTT. Its protein product is CAWSVKEVQGREKLFF. V usage is TRBV30 and J usage is TRBJ1-4, with D maybe TRBD1 (6 bases). Germline CDR1 reads GTSNPN; CDR2 reads SVGIG (reference sequence). V was pared by 0 bases and J by 8 bases, with 19 bases between. The CDR3 is made up of 16 amino acids.

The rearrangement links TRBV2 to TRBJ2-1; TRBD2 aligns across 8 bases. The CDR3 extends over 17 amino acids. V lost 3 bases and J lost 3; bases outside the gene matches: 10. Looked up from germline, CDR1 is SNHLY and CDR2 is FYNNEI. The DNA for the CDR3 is TGTGCCAGCAGTGATGGAAGGGCGGGGGGCCTCTACAATGAGCAGTTCTTC. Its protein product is CASSDGRAGGLYNEQFF.

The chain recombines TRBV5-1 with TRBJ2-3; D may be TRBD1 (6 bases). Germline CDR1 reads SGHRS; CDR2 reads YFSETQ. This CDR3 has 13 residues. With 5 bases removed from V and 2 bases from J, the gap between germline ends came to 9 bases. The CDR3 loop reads CASRAGVTDTQYF. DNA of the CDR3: TGCGCCAGCAGGGCAGGGGTCACAGATACGCAGTATTTT. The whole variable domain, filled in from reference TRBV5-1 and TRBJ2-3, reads KAGVTQTPRYLIKTRGQQVTLSCSPISGHRSVSWYQQTPGQGLQFLFEYFSETQRNKGNFPGRFSGRQFSNSRSEMNVSTLELGDSALYLCASRAGVTDTQYFGPGTRLTVL.

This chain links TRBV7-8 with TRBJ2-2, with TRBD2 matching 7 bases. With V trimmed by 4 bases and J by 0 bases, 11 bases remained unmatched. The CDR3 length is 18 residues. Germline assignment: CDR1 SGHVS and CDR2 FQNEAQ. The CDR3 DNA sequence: TGTGCCAGCAGCTACGGGGGGAACAGCGCTCCGAACACCGGGGAGCTGTTTTTT. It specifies CASSYGGNSAPNTGELFF.

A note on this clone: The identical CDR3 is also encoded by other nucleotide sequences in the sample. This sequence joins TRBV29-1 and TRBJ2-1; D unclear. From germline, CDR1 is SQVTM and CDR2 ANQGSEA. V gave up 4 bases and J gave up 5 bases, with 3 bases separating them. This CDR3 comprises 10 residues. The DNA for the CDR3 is TGCAGCGTTGTTCACAATGAGCAGTTCTTC. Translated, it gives CSVVHNEQFF.

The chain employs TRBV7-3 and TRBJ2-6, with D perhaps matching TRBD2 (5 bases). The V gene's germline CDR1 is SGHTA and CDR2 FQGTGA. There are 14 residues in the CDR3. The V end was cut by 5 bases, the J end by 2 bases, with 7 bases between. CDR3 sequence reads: CASSRDPGANVLTF. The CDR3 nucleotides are TGTGCCAGCAGCCGGGATCCTGGGGCCAACGTCCTGACTTTC.

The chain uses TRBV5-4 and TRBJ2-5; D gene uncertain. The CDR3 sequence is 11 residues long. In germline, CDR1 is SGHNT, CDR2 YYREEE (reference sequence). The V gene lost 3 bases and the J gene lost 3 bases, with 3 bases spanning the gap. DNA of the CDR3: TGTGCCAGCAGCTGGGAAGAGACCCAGTACTTC. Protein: CASSWEETQYF.

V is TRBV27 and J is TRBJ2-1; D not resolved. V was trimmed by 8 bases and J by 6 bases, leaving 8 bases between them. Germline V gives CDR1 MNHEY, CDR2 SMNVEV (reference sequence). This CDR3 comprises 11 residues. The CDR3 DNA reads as TGTGCCAGCCGGCTTTTCAATGAGCAGTTCTTC. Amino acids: CASRLFNEQFF.

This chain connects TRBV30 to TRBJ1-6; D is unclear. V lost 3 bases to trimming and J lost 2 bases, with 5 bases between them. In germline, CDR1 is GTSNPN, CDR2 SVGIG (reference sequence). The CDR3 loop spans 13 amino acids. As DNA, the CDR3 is TGTGCCTGGAGGCTGGCCTATAATTCACCCCTCCACTTT. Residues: CAWRLAYNSPLHF. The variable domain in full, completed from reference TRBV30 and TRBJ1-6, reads SQTIHQWPATLVQPVGSPLSLECTVEGTSNPNLYWYRQAAGRGLQLLFYSVGIGQISSEVPQNLSASRPQDRQFILSSKKLLLSDSGFYLCAWRLAYNSPLHFGNGTRLTVT.